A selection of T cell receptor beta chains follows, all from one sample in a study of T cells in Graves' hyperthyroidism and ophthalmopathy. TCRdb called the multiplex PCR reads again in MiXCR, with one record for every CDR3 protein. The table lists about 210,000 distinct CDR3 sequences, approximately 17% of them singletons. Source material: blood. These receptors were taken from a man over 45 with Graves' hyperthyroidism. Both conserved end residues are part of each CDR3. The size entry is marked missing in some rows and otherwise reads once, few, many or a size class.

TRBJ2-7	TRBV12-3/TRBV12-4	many	CASSFRAGMEQYF
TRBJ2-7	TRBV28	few	CASSRTSYYEQYF
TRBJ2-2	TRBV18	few	CASSPSGQNTGELFF
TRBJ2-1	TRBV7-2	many	CASSLTRTQYNEQFF
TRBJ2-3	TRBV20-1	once	CTPLQLAADTQYF
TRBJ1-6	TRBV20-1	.	CSASRPGLNSPLHF
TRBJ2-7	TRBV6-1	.	CARLSGRIPYEQYF
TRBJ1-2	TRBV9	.	CASSGIGNQGYGYTF
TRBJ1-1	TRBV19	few	CASSRDRGGTEAFF
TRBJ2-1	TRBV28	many	CASSLFGGLAGSSGFF
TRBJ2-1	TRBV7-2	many	CASSLARREQFF
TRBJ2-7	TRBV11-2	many	CASSLIRGWEQYF
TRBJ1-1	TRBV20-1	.	CSAQSPGQVNTEAFF
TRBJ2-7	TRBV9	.	CASSVGQGPSEQYF
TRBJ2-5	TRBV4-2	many	CASSRSGKVETQYF
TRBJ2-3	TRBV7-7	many	CASSLGGDRFTDTQYF
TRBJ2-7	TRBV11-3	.	CATSEDGYEQYF
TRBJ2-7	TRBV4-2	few	CASSQETSGSYEQYF
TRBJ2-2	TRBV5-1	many	CASSTEPSGNTGELFF
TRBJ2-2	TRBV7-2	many	CASSPRLEYTGELFF
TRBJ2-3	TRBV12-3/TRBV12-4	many	CASSLLWQLNTDTQYF
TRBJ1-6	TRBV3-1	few	CASSQQTGGANNSPLHF
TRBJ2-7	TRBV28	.	CASSPDREYDEQYF
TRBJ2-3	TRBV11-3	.	CASSWGGIGADTQYF
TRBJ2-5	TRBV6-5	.	CASKITGFQETQYF
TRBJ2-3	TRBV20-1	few	CSARAFGARGTDTQYF
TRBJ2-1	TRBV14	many	CASSQRPGGYGNNEQFF
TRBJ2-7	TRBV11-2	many	CASSPKTGAGEQYF
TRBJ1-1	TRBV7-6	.	CASSPRGGGTEAFF
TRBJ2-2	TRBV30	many	CAWSRVGSAGELFF
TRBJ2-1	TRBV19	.	CASSLRTGAGNEQFF
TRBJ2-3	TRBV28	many	CASSLRGLAIESTDTQYF
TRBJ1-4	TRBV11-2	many	CASRKTGQGEKLFF
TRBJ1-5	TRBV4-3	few	CASSQEMTDNQPQHF
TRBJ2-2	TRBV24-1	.	CATSDFSGIGSGELFF
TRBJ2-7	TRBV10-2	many	CASTDAGQYDEQYF
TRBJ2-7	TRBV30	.	CAWSRALSYEQYF
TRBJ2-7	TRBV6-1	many	CASSYAQGAGNEQYF
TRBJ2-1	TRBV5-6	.	CAGSLARNEQFF
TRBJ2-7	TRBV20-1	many	CSARGSSGRSYEQYF
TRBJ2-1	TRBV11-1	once	CASSLETGNIDEQFF
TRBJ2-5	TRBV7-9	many	CASSFIPGRSGLQETQYF
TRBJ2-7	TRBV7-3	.	CASSRTGTNEQYF
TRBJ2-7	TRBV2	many	CASRETGGAYEQYF
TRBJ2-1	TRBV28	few	CASSLDTANEQFF
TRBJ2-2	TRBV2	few	CASSDRGRNTGELFF
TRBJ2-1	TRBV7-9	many	CASSLVLAGAHEQFF
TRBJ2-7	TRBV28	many	CASSLSGGPAYEQYF
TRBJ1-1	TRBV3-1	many	CASSRSRTALEAFF
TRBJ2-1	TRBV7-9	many	CASSISGSRAGNEQFF
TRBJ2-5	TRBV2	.	CASTGQETQYF
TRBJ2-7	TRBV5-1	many	CASSLVSANYEQYF
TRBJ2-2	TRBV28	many	CASRRTAAGELFF
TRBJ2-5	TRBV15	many	CATSRDATSGAETQYF
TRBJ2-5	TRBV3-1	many	CASSQGPGLAQETQYF